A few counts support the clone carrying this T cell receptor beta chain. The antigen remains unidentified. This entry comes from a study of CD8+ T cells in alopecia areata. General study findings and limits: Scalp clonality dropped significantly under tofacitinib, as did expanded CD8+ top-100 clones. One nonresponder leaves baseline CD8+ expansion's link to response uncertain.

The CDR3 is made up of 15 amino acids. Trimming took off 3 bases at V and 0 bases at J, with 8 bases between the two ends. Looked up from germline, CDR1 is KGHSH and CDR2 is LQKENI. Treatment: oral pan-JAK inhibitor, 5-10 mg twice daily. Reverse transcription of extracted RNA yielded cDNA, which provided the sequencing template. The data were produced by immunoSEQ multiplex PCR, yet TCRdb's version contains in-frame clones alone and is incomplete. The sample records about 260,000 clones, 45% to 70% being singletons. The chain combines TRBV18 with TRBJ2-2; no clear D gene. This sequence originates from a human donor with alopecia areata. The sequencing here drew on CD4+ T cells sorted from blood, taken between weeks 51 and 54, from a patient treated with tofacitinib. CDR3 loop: CASSPPQPNTGELFF. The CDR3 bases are TGTGCCAGCTCACCCCCCCAGCCGAACACCGGGGAGCTGTTTTTT. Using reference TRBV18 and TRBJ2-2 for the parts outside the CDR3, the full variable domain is NAGVMQNPRHLVRRRGQEARLRCSPMKGHSHVYWYRQLPEEGLKFMVYLQKENIIDESGMPKERFSAEFPKEGPSILRIQQVVRGDSAAYFCASSPPQPNTGELFFGEGSRLTVL.